A single T cell receptor (beta chain) is shown here with its context. The CDR3 has 14 residues. Germline assignment: CDR1 MGHRA and CDR2 YSYEKL. V was pared by 3 bases and J by 6 bases, with 12 bases between. The data were taken from a study of T cell responses to AZD1222 COVID-19 vaccine. Assay: immunoSEQ multiplex PCR; the TCRdb copy retains only in-frame clones and omits some. The repertoire holds 150,000 to 200,000 clones, under 95% seen once, with roughly 4.3% in the top ten. The sequence was collected from an adult in good health. The sample was peripheral blood, taken on day 0 of MenACWY control vaccination. This chain uses TRBV4-1 with TRBJ1-3; D not resolved. The CDR3 here is CASSHGLPPNTIYF. CDR3 nucleotide sequence: TGCGCCAGCAGCCACGGACTACCCCCAAACACCATATATTTT.